The 16 T cell receptor beta chains reported below all come from one sample, sequenced in a study of T cells in Graves' hyperthyroidism and ophthalmopathy. The source material, RNA transcripts, was used to amplify TCR beta CDR3 regions. HTBI primers were used for first-round RT-PCR of the TCR CDR3. Via MiXCR, TCRdb re-called the multiplex PCR reads, giving one row per CDR3 protein. This sample has about 180,000 distinct CDR3 sequences, with about 18% found just once. Sequencing was performed on blood. The receptors shown here come from a woman in her forties or fifties with Graves' hyperthyroidism.

The chain recombines TRBV19 with TRBJ1-1; D might be TRBD1 (5 bases). The V gene's germline CDR1 is LNHDA and CDR2 SQIVND (reference sequence). CDR3 length: 14 amino acids. The V end lost 5 bases, the J end lost 4 bases, and 14 bases lay between the germline ends. The CDR3 protein is CASSAQGRFTEAFF. The CDR3 region has the DNA TGTGCCAGTAGTGCCCAGGGAAGGTTCACTGAAGCTTTCTTT.

V is TRBV12-3 or TRBV12-4 and J is TRBJ2-1; 14 positions agree with TRBD2. J was trimmed by 2 bases and V by 2 bases; bases with no gene match: 8. The CDR3 sequence is 19 residues long. The CDR3 spells CASSLRLTSGRGTYNEQFF. Written as DNA, the CDR3 is TGTGCCAGCAGTTTAAGGTTGACTAGCGGGAGGGGGACCTACAATGAGCAGTTCTTC.

This chain joins TRBV11-2 and TRBJ1-6; D call uncertain. From germline, CDR1 is SGHAT and CDR2 FQNNGV. The CDR3 runs to 15 residues. V lost 5 bases and J lost 7, with 15 bases in between. In DNA, the CDR3 is TGTGCCAGCAGCCGCAGGCCCCTGCCAAATTCACCCCTCCACTTT. Its protein is CASSRRPLPNSPLHF.

The chain carries TRBV4-3 and TRBJ2-1, with 10 nucleotides matching TRBD2. Germline values: CDR1 LGHNA, CDR2 YSLEER. V gave up 2 bases and J gave up 4 bases; unmatched junction bases: 2. The CDR3 length is 15 residues. This CDR3 reads CASSQPGLAYNEQFF. CDR3 nucleotides: TGCGCCAGCAGCCAACCGGGACTAGCGTACAATGAGCAGTTCTTC.

The V and J genes are TRBV7-9 and TRBJ2-3, with 7 bases matching TRBD1. V dropped 7 bases and J dropped 4; count of bases not matched to a gene: 5. CDR1 and CDR2 from the germline V gene are SEHNR and FQNEAQ (reference sequence). This CDR3 region has 13 residues. CDR3 in amino acids: CASILTGADTQYF. The CDR3 DNA reads TGTGCCAGCATTCTTACAGGGGCAGATACGCAGTATTTT.

CDR3 loop: CASKYRGGNQPQHF. DNA for the CDR3: TGTGCCAGTAAATACAGGGGGGGTAATCAGCCCCAGCATTTT. This chain uses TRBV19 with TRBJ1-5; 8 bases map to TRBD1. CDR3 length: 14 residues. Germline V gene lookup returns CDR1 LNHDA and CDR2 SQIVND (reference sequence). J was trimmed by 4 bases and V by 7 bases; bases with no gene match: 6.

At least ten counts were recorded for this clonotype. The chain has TRBV7-9 and TRBJ2-5; D unresolved. CDR1 and CDR2 (germline): SEHNR, FQNEAQ (reference sequence). V lost 2 bases, J lost 5 bases, and 15 bases lay in between. CDR3 length: 15 residues. CDR3 sequence: CASSLKQAVGETQYF. For the CDR3, the DNA is TGTGCCAGCAGCTTAAAGCAGGCCGTAGGGGAGACCCAGTACTTC.

On this clonotype: One end of the junction does not line up with germline, which may come from a read error. The chain carries TRBV7-9 and TRBJ2-2; maybe TRBD2 (6 bases). The germline CDR1 and CDR2 sequences are SEHNR and FQNEAQ (reference sequence). This CDR3 is 15 amino acids long. CDR3 coding DNA: TGTGCCAGCGGCTTAGAGAGGGACTACACCGGGGAGCTGTTTTTT. This sequence encodes CASGLERDYTGELFF.

This clonotype showed up many times. This rearrangement joins TRBV28 to TRBJ1-2; D unresolved. Germline-derived CDR1 and CDR2 are MDHEN and SYDVKM. The V end lost 6 bases, the J end lost 1 base, and 9 bases lay between the germline ends. The CDR3 is made up of 13 amino acids. The CDR3 reads CASSRLNNYGYTF. DNA for the CDR3: TGTGCCAGCAGCCGATTGAATAACTATGGCTACACCTTC.

This clonotype was counted between two and nine times. A read error may be the cause here, since a much bigger clone is one base away. The chain has TRBV28 and TRBJ2-7; D ambiguous. Germline V gene data show CDR1 as MDHEN and CDR2 as SYDVKM. The CDR3 loop spans 14 amino acids. Deletions cut 4 bases from V and 2 bases from J, with 12 bases between. CDR3 in DNA: TGTGCCAGCAGTTCCTTGACAAAGACCTACGAGCAGTACTTC. Amino acids: CASSSLTKTYEQYF.

This clonotype occurred many times. This chain connects TRBV5-1 to TRBJ2-7; D might be TRBD2 (5 bases). CDR1 SGHRS and CDR2 YFSETQ come from the germline V gene. V lost 0 bases and J lost 2, with 21 bases in between. The CDR3 spans 18 residues. The CDR3 reads CASSLVPGRGGLTYEQYF. DNA for the CDR3: TGCGCCAGCAGCTTGGTCCCCGGCCGAGGAGGCCTTACCTACGAGCAGTACTTC. Supplemented by reference TRBV5-1 and TRBJ2-7, the full variable domain reads KAGVTQTPRYLIKTRGQQVTLSCSPISGHRSVSWYQQTPGQGLQFLFEYFSETQRNKGNFPGRFSGRQFSNSRSEMNVSTLELGDSALYLCASSLVPGRGGLTYEQYFGPGTRLTVT.

Ten or more counts support this clonotype. The rearrangement uses TRBV5-1 and TRBJ1-1; D not resolved. From germline, CDR1 is SGHRS and CDR2 YFSETQ. V was pared by 5 bases and J by 1 base, with 6 bases between. CDR3 length equals 12 residues. This chain's CDR3 is CASRNQNTEAFF. CDR3 in DNA: TGCGCCAGCAGAAACCAGAACACTGAAGCTTTCTTT.

This clonotype was recorded many times. This rearrangement joins TRBV14 to TRBJ2-4, with no clear D. The germline CDR1 and CDR2 sequences are SGHDN and FVKESK. The CDR3 is 12 amino acids. Trimming took 1 base from V and 9 from J, leaving 7 bases between them. CDR3 loop: CASSQARSIQYF. Here the CDR3 DNA reads TGTGCCAGCAGCCAAGCCAGGAGCATTCAGTACTTC.

In its sample, this clonotype was seen many times. The J gene is TRBJ1-1, the V gene TRBV4-3; 7 bases are shared with TRBD1. The trim removed 0 bases at V and 3 bases at J, leaving 4 bases unmatched. The germline V gene has CDR1 LGHNA and CDR2 YSLEER. The CDR3 sequence is 15 residues long. This chain's CDR3 is CASSQDQGGYTEAFF. Written as DNA, the CDR3 is TGCGCCAGCAGCCAAGATCAAGGGGGCTACACTGAAGCTTTCTTT.

This clonotype was observed at least ten times. The chain recombines TRBV7-3 with TRBJ1-6, with D possibly being TRBD1 (5 bases). The germline V and J ends were trimmed by 8 bases and 6 bases, with 11 bases remaining between them. Germline CDR1 reads SGHTA; CDR2 reads FQGTGA. The CDR3 totals 13 residues. The CDR3 spells CASGRQPNSPLHF. The CDR3 region has the DNA TGTGCCAGCGGCAGACAGCCTAATTCACCCCTCCACTTT.

This clonotype occurred many times. The CDR3 DNA reads TGTGCCAGCAGCTTAGCGGGACAGGTCTCGACACCCCTCCACTTT. This sequence encodes CASSLAGQVSTPLHF. This chain joins TRBV7-8 and TRBJ1-6, with 8 bases lining up with TRBD1. Looked up from germline, CDR1 is SGHVS and CDR2 is FQNEAQ. This CDR3 spans 15 amino acids. The V and J ends lost 0 bases and 11 bases, in that order; junction bases with no gene match: 6.